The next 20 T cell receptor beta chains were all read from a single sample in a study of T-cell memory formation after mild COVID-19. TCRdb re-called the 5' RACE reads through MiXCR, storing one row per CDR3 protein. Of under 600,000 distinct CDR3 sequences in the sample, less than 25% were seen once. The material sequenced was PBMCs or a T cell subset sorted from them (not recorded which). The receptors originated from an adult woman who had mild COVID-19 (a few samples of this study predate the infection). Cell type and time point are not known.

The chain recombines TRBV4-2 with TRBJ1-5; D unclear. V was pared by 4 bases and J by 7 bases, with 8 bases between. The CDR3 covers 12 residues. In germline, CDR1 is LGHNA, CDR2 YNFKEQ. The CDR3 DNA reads TGTGCCAGCAGCCTGGGGATGCAGCCCCAGCATTTT. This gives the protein CASSLGMQPQHF.

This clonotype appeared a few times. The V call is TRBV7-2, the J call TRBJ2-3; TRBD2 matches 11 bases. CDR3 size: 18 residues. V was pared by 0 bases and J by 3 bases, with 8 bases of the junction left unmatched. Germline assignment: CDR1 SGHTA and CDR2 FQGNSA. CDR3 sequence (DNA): TGTGCCAGCAGCTTAGCCCTAGCGGGAGGAGCCATAACAGATACGCAGTATTTT. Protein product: CASSLALAGGAITDTQYF.

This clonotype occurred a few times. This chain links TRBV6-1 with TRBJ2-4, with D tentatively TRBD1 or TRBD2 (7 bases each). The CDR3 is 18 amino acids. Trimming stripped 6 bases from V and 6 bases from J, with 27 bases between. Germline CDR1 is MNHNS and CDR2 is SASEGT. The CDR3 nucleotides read TGTGCCAGCAGCAAAAATGGGGAGGGGGCTTCCAGGGGAAACATTCAGTACTTC. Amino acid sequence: CASSKNGEGASRGNIQYF.

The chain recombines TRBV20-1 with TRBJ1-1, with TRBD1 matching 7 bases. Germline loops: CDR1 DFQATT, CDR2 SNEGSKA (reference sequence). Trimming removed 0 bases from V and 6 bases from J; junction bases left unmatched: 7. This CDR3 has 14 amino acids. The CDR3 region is CSARDRRGPAEAFF. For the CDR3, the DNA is TGCAGTGCTAGAGATAGGAGGGGGCCCGCTGAAGCTTTCTTT.

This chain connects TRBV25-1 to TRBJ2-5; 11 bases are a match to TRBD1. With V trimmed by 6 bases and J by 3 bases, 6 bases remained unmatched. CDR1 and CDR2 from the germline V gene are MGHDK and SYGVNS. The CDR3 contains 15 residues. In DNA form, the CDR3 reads TGTGCCAGCAGCCCCCGGGACAGGGGGAAAGAGACCCAGTACTTC. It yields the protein CASSPRDRGKETQYF.

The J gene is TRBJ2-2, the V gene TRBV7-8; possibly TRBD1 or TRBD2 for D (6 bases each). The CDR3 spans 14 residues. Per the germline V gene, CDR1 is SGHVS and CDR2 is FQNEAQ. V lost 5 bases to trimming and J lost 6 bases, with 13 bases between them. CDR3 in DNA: TGTGCCAGCAGCCAGTTCGGGGGCGCCGGGGAGCTGTTTTTT. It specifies CASSQFGGAGELFF.

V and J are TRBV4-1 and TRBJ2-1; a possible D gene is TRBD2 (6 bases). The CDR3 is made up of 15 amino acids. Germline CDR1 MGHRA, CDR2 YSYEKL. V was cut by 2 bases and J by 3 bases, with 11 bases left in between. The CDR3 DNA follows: TGCGCCAGCAGCCAAAGTTGGGGGGACTACAATGAGCAGTTCTTC. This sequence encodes CASSQSWGDYNEQFF.

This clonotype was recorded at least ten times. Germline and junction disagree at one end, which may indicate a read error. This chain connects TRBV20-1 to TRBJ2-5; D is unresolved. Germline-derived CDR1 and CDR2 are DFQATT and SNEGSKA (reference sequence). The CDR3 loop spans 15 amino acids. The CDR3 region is CSARGAIFHGETQYF. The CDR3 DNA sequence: TGCAGTGCCAGAGGCGCTATCTTCCACGGGGAGACCCAGTACTTC.

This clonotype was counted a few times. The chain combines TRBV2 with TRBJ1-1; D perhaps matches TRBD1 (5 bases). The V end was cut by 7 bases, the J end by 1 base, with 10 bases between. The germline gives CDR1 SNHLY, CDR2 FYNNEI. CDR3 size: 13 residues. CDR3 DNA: TGTGCCAGCACCGGGGACGGGAACACTGAAGCTTTCTTT. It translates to CASTGDGNTEAFF. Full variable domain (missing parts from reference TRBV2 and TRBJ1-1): EPEVTQTPSHQVTQMGQEVILRCVPISNHLYFYWYRQILGQKVEFLVSFYNNEISEKSEIFDDQFSVERPDGSNFTLKIRSTKLEDSAMYFCASTGDGNTEAFFGQGTRLTVV.

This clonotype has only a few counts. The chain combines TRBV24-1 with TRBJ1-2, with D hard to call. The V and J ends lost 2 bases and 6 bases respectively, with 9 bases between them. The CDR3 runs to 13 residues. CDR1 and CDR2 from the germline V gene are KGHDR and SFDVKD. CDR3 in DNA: TGTGCCACCAGTGATTCAACCGGGAATGGCTACACCTTC. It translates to CATSDSTGNGYTF.

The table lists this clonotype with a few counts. CDR3 coding DNA: TGCAGCGTTAAGACAGGGGGTCCACGGGATACGCAGTATTTT. Protein product: CSVKTGGPRDTQYF. This chain connects TRBV29-1 to TRBJ2-3; 9 nucleotides line up with TRBD1. This CDR3 has 14 amino acids. J was trimmed by 6 bases and V by 5 bases; bases with no gene match: 9. Germline V CDR1 and CDR2: SQVTM, ANQGSEA.

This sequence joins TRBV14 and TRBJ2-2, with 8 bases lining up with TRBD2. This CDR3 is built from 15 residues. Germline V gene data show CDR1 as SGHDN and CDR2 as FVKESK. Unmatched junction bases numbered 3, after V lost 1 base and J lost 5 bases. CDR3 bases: TGTGCCAGCAGCCAAGCCCGGGAGGGGACCGGGGAGCTGTTTTTT. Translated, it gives CASSQAREGTGELFF. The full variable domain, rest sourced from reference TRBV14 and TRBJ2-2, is EAGVTQFPSHSVIEKGQTVTLRCDPISGHDNLYWYRRVMGKEIKFLLHFVKESKQDESGMPNNRFLAERTGGTYSTLKVQPAELEDSGVYFCASSQAREGTGELFFGEGSRLTVL.

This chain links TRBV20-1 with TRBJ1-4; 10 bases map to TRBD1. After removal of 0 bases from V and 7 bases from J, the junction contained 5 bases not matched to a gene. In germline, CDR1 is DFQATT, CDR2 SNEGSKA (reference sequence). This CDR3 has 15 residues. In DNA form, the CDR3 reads TGCAGTGCTAGAGATCGACAGGGGGCGGGTGAAAAACTGTTTTTT. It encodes CSARDRQGAGEKLFF.

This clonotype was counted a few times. The CDR3 region is CASSPGGGLAGRGEQFF. The CDR3 coding sequence is TGTGCCAGCAGTCCGGGCGGGGGACTAGCGGGGAGAGGTGAGCAGTTCTTC. This chain joins TRBV6-6 and TRBJ2-1; 13 positions match TRBD2. This CDR3 has 17 amino acids. Germline V CDR1 and CDR2: MNHNY, SVGAGI (reference sequence). V lost 5 bases and J lost 9; bases outside the gene matches: 13.

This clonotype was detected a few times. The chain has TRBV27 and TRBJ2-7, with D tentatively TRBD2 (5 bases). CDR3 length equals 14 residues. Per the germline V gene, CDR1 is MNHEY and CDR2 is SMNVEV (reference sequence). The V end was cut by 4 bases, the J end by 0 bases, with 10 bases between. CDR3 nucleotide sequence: TGTGCCAGCAGTTACGGGGAGAGCTCCTACGAGCAGTACTTC. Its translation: CASSYGESSYEQYF.

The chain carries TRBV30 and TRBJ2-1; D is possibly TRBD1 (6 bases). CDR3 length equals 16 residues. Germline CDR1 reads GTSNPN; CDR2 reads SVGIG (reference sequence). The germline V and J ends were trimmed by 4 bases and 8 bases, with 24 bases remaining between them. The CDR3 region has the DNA TGTGCCTGGACAATCAAGGCCCGGACAGCTCAGGATGAGCAGTTCTTC. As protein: CAWTIKARTAQDEQFF.

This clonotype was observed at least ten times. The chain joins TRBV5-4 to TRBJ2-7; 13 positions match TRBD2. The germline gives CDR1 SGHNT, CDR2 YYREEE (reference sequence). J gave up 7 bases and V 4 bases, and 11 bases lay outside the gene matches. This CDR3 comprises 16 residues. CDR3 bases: TGTGCCAGCAGCCCAGCGACTAGCGGGGGGTCTAGTGAGCAGTACTTC. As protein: CASSPATSGGSSEQYF.

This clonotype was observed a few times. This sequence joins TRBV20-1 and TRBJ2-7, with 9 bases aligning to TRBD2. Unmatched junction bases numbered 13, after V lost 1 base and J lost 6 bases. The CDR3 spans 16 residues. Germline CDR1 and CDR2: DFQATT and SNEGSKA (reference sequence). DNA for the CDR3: TGCAGTGCTAGAGGAACCAGGCGGGAGGGCCACGGCGAGCAGTACTTC. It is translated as CSARGTRREGHGEQYF.

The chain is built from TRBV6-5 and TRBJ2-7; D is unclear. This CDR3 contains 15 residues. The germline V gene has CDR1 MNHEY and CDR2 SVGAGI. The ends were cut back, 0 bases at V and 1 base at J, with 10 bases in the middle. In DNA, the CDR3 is TGTGCCAGCAGTTACTCTACGACATTTTCCTACGAGCAGTACTTC. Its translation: CASSYSTTFSYEQYF.

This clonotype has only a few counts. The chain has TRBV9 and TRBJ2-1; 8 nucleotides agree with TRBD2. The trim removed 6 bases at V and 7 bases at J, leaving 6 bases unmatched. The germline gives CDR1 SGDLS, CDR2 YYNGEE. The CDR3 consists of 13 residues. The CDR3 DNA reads TGTGCCAGCAACCCGGGGGGGGGAAATGAGCAGTTCTTC. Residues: CASNPGGGNEQFF.